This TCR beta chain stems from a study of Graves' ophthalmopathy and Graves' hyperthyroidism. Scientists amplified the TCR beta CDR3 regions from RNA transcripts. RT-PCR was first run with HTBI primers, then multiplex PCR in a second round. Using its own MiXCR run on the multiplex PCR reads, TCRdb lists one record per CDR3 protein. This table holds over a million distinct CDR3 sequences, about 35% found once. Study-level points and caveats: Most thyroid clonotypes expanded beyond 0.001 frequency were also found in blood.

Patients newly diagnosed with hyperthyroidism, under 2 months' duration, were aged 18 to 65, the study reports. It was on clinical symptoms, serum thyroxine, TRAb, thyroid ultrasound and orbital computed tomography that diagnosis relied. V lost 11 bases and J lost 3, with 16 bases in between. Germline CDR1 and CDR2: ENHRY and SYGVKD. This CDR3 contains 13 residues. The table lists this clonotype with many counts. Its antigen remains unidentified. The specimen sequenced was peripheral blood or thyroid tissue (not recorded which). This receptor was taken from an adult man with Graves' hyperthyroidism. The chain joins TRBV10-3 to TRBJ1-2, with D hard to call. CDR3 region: CAARHLEDYGYTF. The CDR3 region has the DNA TGTGCCGCCCGACACCTAGAAGACTATGGCTACACCTTC.